These T cell receptor beta chains were read from a single sample in a study of CD4 T cells in relation to SARS-CoV-2 and coronaviruses. Which antigens these TCRs recognize remains unknown. Generated by immunoSEQ multiplex PCR, the TCRdb table keeps only in-frame clones and is missing some. The sample contains roughly 18,000 clones, 60% to 80% of which appear only once. Material: CD4+ T cells from PBMCs, cultured in vitro. The origin of the receptors is a human donor in good health. Both conserved end residues are part of each CDR3. A D gene is named only where the DNA matches it firmly. A row's size may be missing; if present it is once, few, many or a size class.

V gene	J gene	CDR3 length	D gene	clone size	CDR3 protein	CDR3 DNA
TRBV6-5	TRBJ1-1	15	.	.	CASSHPGRSGTEAFF	TGTGCCAGCAGTCATCCGGGGAGAAGCGGCACTGAAGCTTTCTTT
TRBV19	TRBJ1-2	15	.	once	CASRIVGLPGGSYTF	TGTGCCAGTAGAATAGTAGGACTGCCCGGTGGAAGCTACACCTTC
TRBV11-2	TRBJ1-2	12	.	.	CASSSSRDGYTF	TGTGCCAGCAGCTCATCCCGGGATGGCTACACCTTC
TRBV7-6	TRBJ1-1	13	.	.	CASSPDWNTEAFF	TGTGCCAGCAGCCCTGATTGGAACACTGAAGCTTTCTTT
TRBV11-2	TRBJ1-5	15	.	.	CASSLTGAWNQPQHF	TGTGCCAGCAGCTTAACGGGGGCTTGGAATCAGCCCCAGCATTTT
TRBV7-9	TRBJ2-1	15	TRBD2	.	CASSSTSGKYNEQFF	TGTGCCAGCAGCTCCACTAGCGGGAAATACAATGAGCAGTTCTTC
TRBV24-1	TRBJ1-5	13	.	.	CATSDQETQPQHF	TGTGCCACCTCGGACCAGGAGACTCAGCCCCAGCATTTT
TRBV20-1	TRBJ2-3	11	.	.	CSAPWPGPQYF	TGCAGTGCCCCCTGGCCGGGGCCGCAGTATTTT
TRBV7-6	TRBJ2-1	15	.	.	CASSLANRETEEQFF	TGTGCCAGCAGCTTAGCTAATAGGGAGACTGAAGAGCAGTTCTTC
TRBV20-1	TRBJ1-3	12	.	.	CSASIGGNTIYF	TGCAGTGCTAGTATCGGGGGAAACACCATATATTTT
TRBV3-1/TRBV3-2	TRBJ2-1	14	.	.	CASSQDGRGGEQFF	TGTGCCAGCAGCCAAGATGGTAGAGGTGGTGAGCAGTTCTTC
TRBV10-1	TRBJ2-1	15	.	.	CASSNPSIPPNEQFF	TGCGCCAGCAGCAATCCCAGCATCCCTCCCAATGAGCAGTTCTTC
TRBV28	TRBJ2-5	15	.	.	CASSSRTESQETQYF	TGTGCCAGCAGCTCCCGGACGGAAAGCCAAGAGACCCAGTACTTC
TRBV7-2	TRBJ1-1	13	.	.	CAGGGGTGTEAFF	TGTGCCGGGGGGGGCGGAACGGGCACTGAAGCTTTCTTT
TRBV30	TRBJ1-6	13	TRBD1	.	CAWGQGISSPLHF	TGTGCCTGGGGACAGGGAATTTCTTCACCCCTCCACTTT
TRBV20-1	TRBJ2-1	11	.	.	CSATADNEQFF	TGCAGTGCTACGGCGGACAATGAGCAGTTCTTC
TRBV25-1	TRBJ1-2	14	.	.	CASSEPPNNYGYTF	TGTGCCAGCAGTGAACCTCCCAACAACTATGGCTACACCTTC
TRBV7-9	TRBJ2-7	17	TRBD2	.	CASSTGLAGARSYEQYF	TGTGCCAGCAGCACGGGACTAGCGGGAGCCCGATCCTACGAGCAGTACTTC
TRBV13	TRBJ1-2	15	.	.	CASSLQAESNYGYTF	TGTGCCAGCAGCTTACAGGCCGAATCTAACTATGGCTACACCTTC
TRBV9	TRBJ2-7	15	TRBD1	.	CASSSLADRAYEQYF	TGTGCCAGCAGCTCCCTCGCCGACAGGGCCTACGAGCAGTACTTC
TRBV19	TRBJ2-7	14	.	few	CASSIGHPFYEQYF	TGTGCCAGTAGTATAGGCCACCCCTTCTACGAGCAGTACTTC
TRBV6-6	TRBJ1-1	16	.	.	CASSTPGRGVNTEAFF	TGTGCCAGCAGTACCCCCGGGCGGGGCGTGAACACTGAAGCTTTCTTT
TRBV5-3	TRBJ1-1	15	.	.	CARTGGAEMNTEAFF	TGTGCCAGAACCGGGGGGGCCGAAATGAACACTGAAGCTTTCTTT
TRBV28	TRBJ2-7	14	.	.	CASSPLSPRGEQYF	TGTGCCAGCAGTCCCCTATCCCCGCGGGGAGAGCAGTACTTC
TRBV2	TRBJ1-5	16	TRBD1	.	CASSSQGYAGNQPQHF	TGTGCCAGCAGTTCACAGGGGTATGCGGGCAATCAGCCCCAGCATTTT
TRBV6-1	TRBJ1-4	16	TRBD1	.	CASSEEEGQGNEKLFF	TGTGCCAGCAGTGAAGAGGAGGGACAGGGGAATGAAAAACTGTTTTTT
TRBV30	TRBJ1-3	14	.	.	CAWSVVSWGNTIYF	TGTGCCTGGAGTGTTGTATCGTGGGGAAACACCATATATTTT
TRBV18	TRBJ2-2	16	TRBD1	.	CASSPIFPTGTGELFF	TGTGCCAGCTCACCGATATTCCCGACAGGGACCGGGGAGCTGTTTTTT
TRBV2	TRBJ2-7	18	.	.	CASIRSPIRTPYSYEQYF	TGTGCCAGCATCCGGAGCCCAATCAGGACCCCTTACTCTTACGAGCAGTACTTC
TRBV2	TRBJ1-1	12	.	once	CASSLDISGAFF	TGTGCCAGCAGCCTCGACATCTCAGGAGCTTTCTTT
TRBV25-1	TRBJ2-1	18	TRBD2	.	CASSDIGLAGVNYNEQFF	TGTGCCAGCAGTGATATAGGACTAGCGGGAGTAAATTACAATGAGCAGTTCTTC
TRBV2	TRBJ2-5	10	.	.	CASSEGTQYF	TGTGCCAGCAGTGAGGGGACCCAGTACTTC
TRBV6-2/TRBV6-3	TRBJ2-2	13	.	.	CASSPGYTGELFF	TGTGCCAGCAGCCCCGGATACACCGGGGAGCTGTTTTTT
TRBV6-1	TRBJ2-7	15	.	.	CASSEGWFGPYEQYF	TGTGCCAGCAGTGAAGGGTGGTTTGGGCCCTACGAGCAGTACTTC
TRBV6-5	TRBJ1-6	13	.	.	CASSRLGDSPLHF	TGTGCCAGCTCTAGGCTGGGGGATTCACCCCTCCACTTT
TRBV3-1/TRBV3-2	TRBJ1-2	15	TRBD1	medium-sized	CASSRSGTGPMSYTF	TGTGCCAGCAGCCGATCCGGGACAGGTCCTATGAGCTACACCTTC
TRBV11-2	TRBJ2-3	16	TRBD1	once	CASSQTGGIPTDTQYF	TGTGCCAGCAGCCAAACAGGGGGAATACCCACAGATACGCAGTATTTT
TRBV2	TRBJ2-7	15	.	.	CASSEGVPGLYEQYF	TGTGCCAGCAGTGAAGGTGTCCCAGGACTATACGAGCAGTACTTC
TRBV14	TRBJ2-3	15	.	.	CASSQDWRLGDTQYF	TGTGCCAGCAGCCAAGACTGGCGGCTAGGAGATACGCAGTATTTT
TRBV18	TRBJ2-3	15	TRBD1	once	CASSRPGQPFDTQYF	TGTGCCAGCTCCCGACCGGGACAGCCCTTTGATACGCAGTATTTT
TRBV19	TRBJ1-1	17	TRBD1	.	CASFPDGQGAVNTEAFF	TGTGCCAGTTTCCCCGACGGGCAGGGGGCCGTGAACACTGAAGCTTTCTTT
TRBV23-1	TRBJ2-7	16	TRBD1	.	CASSHLDRGSTYEQYF	TGCGCCAGCAGTCACCTCGACAGGGGGAGTACCTACGAGCAGTACTTC
TRBV28	TRBJ1-4	15	TRBD1	.	CASSLGDRGGEKLFF	TGTGCCAGCAGTTTAGGGGACAGGGGTGGTGAAAAACTGTTTTTT
TRBV27	TRBJ1-4	15	.	.	CASRRGTATNEKLFF	TGTGCCAGCAGAAGGGGCACGGCTACTAATGAAAAACTGTTTTTT
TRBV19	TRBJ2-1	15	TRBD2	once	CASSTSGSSYNEQFF	TGTGCCAGTAGTACTAGCGGGAGCTCCTACAATGAGCAGTTCTTC
TRBV2	TRBJ2-1	13	.	.	CASSERTYNEQFF	TGTGCCAGCAGCGAGCGAACCTACAATGAGCAGTTCTTC
TRBV11-2	TRBJ2-4	19	TRBD2	.	CASSLHGFLAGRGKNIQYF	TGTGCCAGCAGCTTACACGGTTTTCTAGCGGGGCGGGGCAAAAACATTCAGTACTTC
TRBV6-5	TRBJ2-7	14	TRBD1	.	CASSITGGRNEQYF	TGTGCCAGCAGCATTACAGGGGGGCGCAACGAGCAGTACTTC
TRBV5-1	TRBJ1-3	16	.	.	CASSFDFRASGNTIYF	TGCGCCAGCAGCTTCGATTTCAGGGCCTCTGGAAACACCATATATTTT
TRBV6-5	TRBJ2-1	13	TRBD1	.	CASRGTGPNEQFF	TGTGCCAGCAGAGGGACAGGGCCAAATGAGCAGTTCTTC
TRBV2	TRBJ2-1	15	TRBD2	.	CASSEAGRGSNEQFF	TGTGCCAGCAGTGAAGCAGGGAGGGGCTCCAATGAGCAGTTCTTC
TRBV28	TRBJ2-5	16	.	.	CASSFYISEGEETQYF	TGTGCCAGCAGTTTTTATATATCGGAGGGCGAAGAGACCCAGTACTTC
TRBV20-1	TRBJ2-1	16	TRBD2	few	CSASSDSGSKYNEQFF	TGCAGTGCTAGTTCTGATAGCGGGAGTAAGTACAATGAGCAGTTCTTC
TRBV24-1	TRBJ2-1	19	TRBD2	.	CATSDSPGLAGGIFDEQFF	TGTGCCACCAGTGATTCCCCCGGACTAGCGGGGGGGATTTTCGATGAGCAGTTCTTC
TRBV30	TRBJ1-1	12	.	once	CAWSEGVREAFF	TGTGCCTGGAGTGAGGGCGTCCGTGAAGCTTTCTTT
TRBV9	TRBJ2-3	15	TRBD2	once	CASSVAGGFTDTQYF	TGTGCCAGCAGCGTGGCGGGAGGGTTCACAGATACGCAGTATTTT
TRBV7-3	TRBJ2-1	18	TRBD1	few	CASSSGPGTGTSYNEQFF	TGTGCCAGCAGCTCGGGACCGGGGACAGGGACCTCCTACAATGAGCAGTTCTTC
TRBV9	TRBJ1-3	16	.	.	CASSVVGTGAGNTIYF	TGTGCCAGCAGCGTAGTCGGGACGGGAGCTGGAAACACCATATATTTT
TRBV6-5	TRBJ1-1	14	TRBD1	once	CASSLDRANGEAFF	TGTGCCAGCAGCCTCGACAGGGCGAACGGTGAAGCTTTCTTT
TRBV20-1	TRBJ2-3	11	.	.	CSALTSDTQYF	TGCAGTGCTCTAACATCCGATACGCAGTATTTT